This TCR beta chain was recorded in a study of blood T cell repertoires in COVID-19. Background on the study: PBMCs, B-cell-depleted T cells, or T cells were the source of the cDNA or gDNA that made up the material.

Participants came from about two dozen US areas, aged about 18 to 95 years. Participant reports of clinical history set cohort assignment. V was cut by 2 bases and J by 4 bases, with 15 bases left in between. The CDR3 runs to 14 residues. Germline loops: CDR1 GTSNPN, CDR2 SVGIG (reference sequence). Method: immunoSEQ multiplex PCR; TCRdb's copy keeps in-frame clones and lacks some. In the table there are about 200,000 clones, more than 75% of which are singletons. This receptor was taken from a man aged 35 to 55 with acute COVID-19. The chain couples TRBV30 to TRBJ2-7, with unresolved D. Sequenced input: PBMCs or T cells enriched from blood (not recorded which). CDR3 coding DNA: TGTGCCTGGAGTCCCAGCGACCAGCCATACGAGCAGTACTTC. It yields the protein CAWSPSDQPYEQYF.